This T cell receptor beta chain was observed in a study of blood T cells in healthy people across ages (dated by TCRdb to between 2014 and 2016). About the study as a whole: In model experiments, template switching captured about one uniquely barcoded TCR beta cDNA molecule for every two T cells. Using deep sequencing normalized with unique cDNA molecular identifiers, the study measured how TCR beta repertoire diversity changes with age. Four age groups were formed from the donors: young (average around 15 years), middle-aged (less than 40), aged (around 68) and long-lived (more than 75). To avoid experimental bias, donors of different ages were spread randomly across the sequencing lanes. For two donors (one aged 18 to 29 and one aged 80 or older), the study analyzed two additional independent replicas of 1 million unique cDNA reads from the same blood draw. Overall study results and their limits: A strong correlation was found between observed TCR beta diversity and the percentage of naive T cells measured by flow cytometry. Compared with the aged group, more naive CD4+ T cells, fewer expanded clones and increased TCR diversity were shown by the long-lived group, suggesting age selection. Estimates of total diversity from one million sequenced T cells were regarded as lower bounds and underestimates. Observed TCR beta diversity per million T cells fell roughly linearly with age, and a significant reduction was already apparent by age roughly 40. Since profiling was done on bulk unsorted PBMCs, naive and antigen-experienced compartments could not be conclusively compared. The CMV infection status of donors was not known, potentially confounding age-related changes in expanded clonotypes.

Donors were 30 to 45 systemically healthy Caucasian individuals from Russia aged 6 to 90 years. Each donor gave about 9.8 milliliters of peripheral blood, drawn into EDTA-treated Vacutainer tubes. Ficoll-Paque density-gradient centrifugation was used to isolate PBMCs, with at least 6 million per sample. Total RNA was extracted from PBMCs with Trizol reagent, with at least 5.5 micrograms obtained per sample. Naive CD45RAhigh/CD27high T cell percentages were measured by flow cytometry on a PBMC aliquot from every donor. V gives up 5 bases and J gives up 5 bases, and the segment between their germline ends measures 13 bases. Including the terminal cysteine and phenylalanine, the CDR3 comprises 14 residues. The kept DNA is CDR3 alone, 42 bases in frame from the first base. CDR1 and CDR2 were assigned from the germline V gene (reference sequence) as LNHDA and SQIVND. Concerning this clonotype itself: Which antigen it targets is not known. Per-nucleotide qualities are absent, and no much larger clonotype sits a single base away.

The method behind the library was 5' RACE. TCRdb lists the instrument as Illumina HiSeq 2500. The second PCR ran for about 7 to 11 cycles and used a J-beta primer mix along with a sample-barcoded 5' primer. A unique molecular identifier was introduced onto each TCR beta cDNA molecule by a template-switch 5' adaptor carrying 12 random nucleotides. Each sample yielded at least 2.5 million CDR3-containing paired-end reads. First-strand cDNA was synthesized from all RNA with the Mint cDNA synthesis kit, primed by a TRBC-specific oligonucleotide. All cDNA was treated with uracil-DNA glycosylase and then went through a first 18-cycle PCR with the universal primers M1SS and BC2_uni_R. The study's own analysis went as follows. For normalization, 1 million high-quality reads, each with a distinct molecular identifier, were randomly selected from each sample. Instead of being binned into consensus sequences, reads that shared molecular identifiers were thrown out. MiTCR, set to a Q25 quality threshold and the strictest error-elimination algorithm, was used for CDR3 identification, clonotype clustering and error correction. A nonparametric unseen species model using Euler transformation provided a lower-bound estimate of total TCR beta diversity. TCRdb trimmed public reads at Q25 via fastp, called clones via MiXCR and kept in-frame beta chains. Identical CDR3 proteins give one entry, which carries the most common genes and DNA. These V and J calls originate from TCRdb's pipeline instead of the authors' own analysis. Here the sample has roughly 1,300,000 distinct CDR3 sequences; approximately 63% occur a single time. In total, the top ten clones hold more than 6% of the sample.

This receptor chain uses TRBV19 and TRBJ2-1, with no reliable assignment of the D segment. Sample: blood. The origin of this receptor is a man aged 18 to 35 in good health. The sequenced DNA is TGTGCCAGTAGTTCGGCGGCTAAGAACAATGAGCAGTTCTTC. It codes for CASSSAAKNNEQFF. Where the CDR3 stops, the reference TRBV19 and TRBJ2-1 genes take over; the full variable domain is DGGITQSPKYLFRKEGQNVTLSCEQNLNHDAMYWYRQDPGQGLRLIYYSQIVNDFQKGDIAEGYSVSREKKESFPLTVTSAQKNPTAFYLCASSSAAKNNEQFFGPGTRLTVL.